These 15 T cell receptor beta chains came from one sample sequenced in a study of post-analysis software for immune sequencing data (dated by TCRdb to 2015 to 2017). What the work shows at the level of the full study, not this receptor alone: Significantly higher frequencies in patients than in controls were found for several TRBV segments, including TRBV5-6, TRBV5-1 and TRBV20-1.

Libraries came from PCR. The instrument was an Illumina HiSeq 2500. To reduce PCR and sequencing biases, unique molecular identifiers were built into the TCR beta cDNA libraries. The public reads were quality trimmed at Q25 with fastp and then assembled into clones with MiXCR by TCRdb, keeping productive beta chains. Rows merge per CDR3 protein into single entries with the most common DNA and genes. The sample yields roughly 800,000 distinct CDR3 sequences; about 53% were counted once. Approximately 4.2% of the sample is in the top ten clones. No antigen is known for these receptors. The sample taken for sequencing was blood. The receptor set was obtained from a girl aged 10 to 17 with multiple sclerosis.

The rearrangement links TRBV6-6 to TRBJ2-3, with 7 bases identical to TRBD1. V lost 5 bases and J lost 5; bases outside the gene matches: 7. Looked up from germline, CDR1 is MNHNY and CDR2 is SVGAGI (reference sequence). The CDR3 spans 14 residues. The CDR3 region is CASSPLTGRDTQYF. The DNA for the CDR3 is TGTGCCAGCAGTCCCCTGACAGGGAGAGATACGCAGTATTTT.

V usage is TRBV29-1 and J usage is TRBJ2-3; 10 bases line up with TRBD1. After removal of 3 bases from V and 3 bases from J, the junction contained 6 bases not matched to a gene. CDR1 is SQVTM and CDR2 is ANQGSEA in the germline V gene. The CDR3 loop spans 15 amino acids. CDR3 in amino acids: CSVEGQGTRTDTQYF. In nucleotides, the CDR3 is TGCAGCGTTGAGGGACAGGGGACGAGGACAGATACGCAGTATTTT.

Only a few counts were recorded for this clonotype. The J gene is TRBJ2-7, the V gene TRBV29-1, with a possible D match to TRBD2 (6 bases). The CDR3 is 14 residues long. Trimming pared 4 bases from V and 4 bases from J, leaving 17 bases between. Germline CDR1 reads SQVTM; CDR2 reads ANQGSEA. Here the CDR3 DNA reads TGCAGCGTTGCGGGAGCACTCCCCGTATACGAGCAGTACTTC. It codes for CSVAGALPVYEQYF.

The genes are TRBV5-6 and TRBJ2-5, with 7 bases identical to TRBD1. Germline loops: CDR1 SGHDT, CDR2 YYEEEE. V shed 4 bases and J 4 bases; nucleotides not matched to a gene: 1. The CDR3 runs to 12 residues. The CDR3 loop reads CASSNRGETQYF. Written as DNA, the CDR3 is TGTGCCAGCAGCAACAGGGGAGAGACCCAGTACTTC.

The chain links TRBV5-1 to TRBJ2-1, with D tentatively TRBD1 or TRBD2 (5 bases each). Germline assignment: CDR1 SGHRS and CDR2 YFSETQ. The germline V and J ends were trimmed by 4 bases and 9 bases, with 17 bases remaining between them. This CDR3 is built from 14 residues. The CDR3 loop reads CASSGQVGGGEQFF. The CDR3, as DNA: TGCGCCAGCAGCGGTCAAGTAGGTGGGGGTGAGCAGTTCTTC.

This clonotype was counted at least ten times. The V gene is TRBV29-1, the J gene TRBJ2-7; TRBD1 is a possible D gene (5 bases). V dropped 7 bases and J dropped 2 bases, with 15 bases sitting between them. This CDR3 spans 13 amino acids. Germline V gene lookup returns CDR1 SQVTM and CDR2 ANQGSEA. This CDR3 is CSASGRTTYEQYF. The CDR3 DNA follows: TGCAGCGCATCAGGGCGAACGACCTACGAGCAGTACTTC.

CDR3 nucleotides: TGCGCCAGCAGCCCCGGGCCTCCCTTCGGTCAGCCCCAGCATTTT. Its translation is CASSPGPPFGQPQHF. The chain recombines TRBV5-1 with TRBJ1-5; D uncertain. Trimming took off 4 bases at V and 6 bases at J, with 17 bases between the two ends. CDR1 and CDR2 (germline): SGHRS, YFSETQ. CDR3 length equals 15 residues. The full variable domain, its missing parts supplied by reference TRBV5-1 and TRBJ1-5, is KAGVTQTPRYLIKTRGQQVTLSCSPISGHRSVSWYQQTPGQGLQFLFEYFSETQRNKGNFPGRFSGRQFSNSRSEMNVSTLELGDSALYLCASSPGPPFGQPQHFGDGTRLSIL.

This rearrangement joins TRBV14 to TRBJ2-1; 7 bases map to TRBD2. The DNA end is a closer match to TRBJ2-7, so the J assignment may be wrong. Germline V lookup: CDR1 SGHDN, CDR2 FVKESK. This CDR3 is 19 amino acids long. CDR3 nucleotide sequence: TGTGCCAGCAGCCAAGATCGTGTTCGCGGGAGAAGCTCTTACAATGAGCAGTACTTC. Translated: CASSQDRVRGRSSYNEQYF.

This clonotype showed up just a few times. The rearrangement joins TRBV4-1 to TRBJ2-3; 8 bases agree with TRBD2. With 0 bases clipped from V and 7 bases from J, the junction kept 6 bases outside the gene matches. CDR1 MGHRA and CDR2 YSYEKL come from the germline V gene. The length of the CDR3 is 15 residues. The CDR3 nucleotides are TGCGCCAGCAGCCAAGATTTAGCGGGATGGAATACGCAGTATTTT. Translating gives CASSQDLAGWNTQYF.

This clonotype has just a few counts. The chain couples TRBV7-2 to TRBJ2-1; D might be TRBD2 (6 bases). Germline V gene data show CDR1 as SGHTA and CDR2 as FQGNSA. The CDR3 runs to 14 residues. The V gene lost 7 bases and the J gene lost 0 bases, with 10 bases spanning the gap. CDR3 DNA sequence: TGTGCCAGCAAGGGAGGTAGCTCCTACAATGAGCAGTTCTTC. This codes for CASKGGSSYNEQFF.

This clonotype was observed a handful of times. The gene calls are TRBV5-1 and TRBJ2-5; no firm D call. CDR1 is SGHRS, CDR2 YFSETQ, per germline. The V and J ends lost 3 bases and 3 bases respectively, with 15 bases between them. There are 15 residues in the CDR3. CDR3 DNA: TGCGCCAGCAGCTATTACCCCGGTGGGGAAGAGACCCAGTACTTC. The encoded protein is CASSYYPGGEETQYF.

A few counts support this clonotype. V and J are TRBV5-1 and TRBJ2-5; no firm D call. V lost 4 bases and J lost 11, with 12 bases in between. The CDR3 covers 11 residues. The germline V gene has CDR1 SGHRS and CDR2 YFSETQ. CDR3 protein: CASSITNEQYF. In DNA form, the CDR3 reads TGCGCCAGCAGCATTACCAATGAGCAGTACTTC.

The genes are TRBV7-2 and TRBJ2-5; D unresolved. The J call may be faulty, since TRBJ2-7 better matches the DNA end. From germline, CDR1 is SGHTA and CDR2 FQGNSA. The CDR3 is 13 residues long. The CDR3 loop is CASSLSFGSEQYF. CDR3 nucleotides: TGTGCCAGCAGCTTAAGTTTCGGGTCCGAGCAGTACTTC.

This clonotype was picked up a small number of times. Here the CDR3 DNA reads TGCAGTGCTAGGCCGTCGGGGAGGGACACCACTGAAGCTTTCTTT. Encoded protein: CSARPSGRDTTEAFF. The chain uses TRBV20-1 and TRBJ1-1, with D perhaps TRBD1 (6 bases). Trimming left V 3 bases short and J 4 bases short, with 18 bases between. The CDR3 spans 15 residues. Germline V gives CDR1 DFQATT, CDR2 SNEGSKA (reference sequence).

This clonotype has more than one count but fewer than ten. This chain's CDR3 is CASSQDMGGRPYNEQFF. DNA of the CDR3: TGTGCCAGCAGCCAAGATATGGGCGGGAGGCCTTACAATGAGCAGTTCTTC. The chain couples TRBV3-1 to TRBJ2-1; TRBD2 agrees at 8 bases. Germline CDR1 LGHDT, CDR2 YNNKEL (reference sequence). The CDR3 consists of 17 residues. Trimming at V came to 0 bases and at J to 4 bases, leaving 8 bases not matched to a gene.